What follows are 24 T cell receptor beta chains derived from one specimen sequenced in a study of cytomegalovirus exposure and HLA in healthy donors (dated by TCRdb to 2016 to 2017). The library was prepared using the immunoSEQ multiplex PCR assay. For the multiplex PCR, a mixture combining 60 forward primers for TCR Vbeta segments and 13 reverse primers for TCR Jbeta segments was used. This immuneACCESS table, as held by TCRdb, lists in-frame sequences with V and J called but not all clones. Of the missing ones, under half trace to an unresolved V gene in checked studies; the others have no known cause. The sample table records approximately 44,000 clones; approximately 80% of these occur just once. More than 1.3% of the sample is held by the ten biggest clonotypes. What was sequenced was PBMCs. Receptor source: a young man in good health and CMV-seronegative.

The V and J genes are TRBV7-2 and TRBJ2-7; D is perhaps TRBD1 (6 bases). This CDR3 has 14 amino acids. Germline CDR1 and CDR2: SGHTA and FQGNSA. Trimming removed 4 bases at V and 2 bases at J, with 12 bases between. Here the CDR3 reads CASSSNRQAYEQYF. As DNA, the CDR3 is TGTGCCAGCAGCTCCAACAGACAGGCCTACGAGCAGTACTTC. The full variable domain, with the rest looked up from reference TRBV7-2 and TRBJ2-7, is GAGVSQSPSNKVTEKGKDVELRCDPISGHTALYWYRQSLGQGLEFLIYFQGNSAPDKSGLPSDRFSAERTGGSVSTLTIQRTQQEDSAVYLCASSSNRQAYEQYFGPGTRLTVT.

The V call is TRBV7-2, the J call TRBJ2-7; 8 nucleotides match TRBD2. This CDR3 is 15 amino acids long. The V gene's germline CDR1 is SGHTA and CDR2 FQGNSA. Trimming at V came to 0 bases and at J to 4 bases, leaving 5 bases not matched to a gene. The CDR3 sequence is CASSLAPTSGYEQYF. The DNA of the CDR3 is TGTGCCAGCAGCTTAGCCCCCACTAGCGGTTACGAGCAGTACTTC. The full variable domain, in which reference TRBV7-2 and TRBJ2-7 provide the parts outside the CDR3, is GAGVSQSPSNKVTEKGKDVELRCDPISGHTALYWYRQSLGQGLEFLIYFQGNSAPDKSGLPSDRFSAERTGGSVSTLTIQRTQQEDSAVYLCASSLAPTSGYEQYFGPGTRLTVT.

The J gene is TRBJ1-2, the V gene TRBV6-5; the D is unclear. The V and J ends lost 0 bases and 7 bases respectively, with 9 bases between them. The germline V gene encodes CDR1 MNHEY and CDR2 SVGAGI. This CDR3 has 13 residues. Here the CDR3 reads CASSYSRSFGYTF. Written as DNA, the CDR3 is TGTGCCAGCAGTTACTCCCGGAGTTTTGGCTACACCTTC.

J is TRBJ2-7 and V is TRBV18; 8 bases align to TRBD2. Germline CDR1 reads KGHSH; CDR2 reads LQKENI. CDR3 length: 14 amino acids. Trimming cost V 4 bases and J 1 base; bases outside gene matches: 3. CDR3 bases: TGTGCCAGCTCACAAGGACTAGCTTCCTACGAGCAGTACTTC. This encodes CASSQGLASYEQYF.

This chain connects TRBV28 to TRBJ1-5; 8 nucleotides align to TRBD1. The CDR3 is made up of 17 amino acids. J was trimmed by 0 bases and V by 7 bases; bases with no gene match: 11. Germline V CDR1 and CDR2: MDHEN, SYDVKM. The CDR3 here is CASTGQGGSYSNQPQHF. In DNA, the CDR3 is TGTGCCAGCACCGGACAGGGAGGGAGCTATAGCAATCAGCCCCAGCATTTT.

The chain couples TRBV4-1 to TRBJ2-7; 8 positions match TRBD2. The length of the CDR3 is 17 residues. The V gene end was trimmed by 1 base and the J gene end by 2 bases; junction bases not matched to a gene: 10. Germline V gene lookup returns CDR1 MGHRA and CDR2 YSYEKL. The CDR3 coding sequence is TGCGCCAGCAGCCAAGTGGCGGGGGGCGGGTTTGCCTACGAGCAGTACTTC. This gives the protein CASSQVAGGGFAYEQYF.

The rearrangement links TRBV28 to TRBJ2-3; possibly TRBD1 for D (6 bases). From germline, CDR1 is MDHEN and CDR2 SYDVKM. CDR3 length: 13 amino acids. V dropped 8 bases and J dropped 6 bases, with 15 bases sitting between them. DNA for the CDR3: TGTGCCAGCGGACAAACAGGGTGGGATACGCAGTATTTT. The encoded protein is CASGQTGWDTQYF.

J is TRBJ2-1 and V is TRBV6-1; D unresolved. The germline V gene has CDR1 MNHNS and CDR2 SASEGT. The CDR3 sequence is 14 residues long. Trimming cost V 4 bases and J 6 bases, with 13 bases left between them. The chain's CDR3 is CASSVAAEVNEQFF. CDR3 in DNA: TGTGCCAGCAGTGTGGCGGCGGAAGTCAATGAGCAGTTCTTC.

CDR3 protein: CASSQEPGLFSYEQYF. CDR3 DNA: TGTGCCAGCAGCCAGGAGCCGGGACTCTTCTCCTACGAGCAGTACTTC. V and J are TRBV4-2 and TRBJ2-7; perhaps TRBD2 as D (6 bases). The ends were cut back, 3 bases at V and 0 bases at J, with 15 bases in the middle. Germline V gene sequence: CDR1 LGHNA, CDR2 YNFKEQ. CDR3 length: 16 residues.

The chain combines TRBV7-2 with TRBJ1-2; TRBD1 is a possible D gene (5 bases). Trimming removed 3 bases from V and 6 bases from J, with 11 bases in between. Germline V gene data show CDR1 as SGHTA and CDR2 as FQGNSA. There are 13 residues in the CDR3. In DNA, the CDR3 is TGTGCCAGCAGCTTCAAGGGGTTTGATGGCTACACCTTC. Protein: CASSFKGFDGYTF.

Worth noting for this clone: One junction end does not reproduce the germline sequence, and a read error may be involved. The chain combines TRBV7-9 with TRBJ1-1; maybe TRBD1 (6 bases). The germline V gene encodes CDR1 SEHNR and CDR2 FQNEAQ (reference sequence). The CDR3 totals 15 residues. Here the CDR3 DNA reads TGTTCCAGCAGCTTGGGGGGGCTAAGGAACACTGAAGCTTTCTTT. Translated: CSSSLGGLRNTEAFF.

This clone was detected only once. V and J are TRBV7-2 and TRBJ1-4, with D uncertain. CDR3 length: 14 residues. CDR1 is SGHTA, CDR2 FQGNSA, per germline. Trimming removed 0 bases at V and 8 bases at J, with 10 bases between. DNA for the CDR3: TGTGCCAGCAGCTTAGCTGGGGAGGAAGAAAAACTGTTTTTT. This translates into CASSLAGEEEKLFF.

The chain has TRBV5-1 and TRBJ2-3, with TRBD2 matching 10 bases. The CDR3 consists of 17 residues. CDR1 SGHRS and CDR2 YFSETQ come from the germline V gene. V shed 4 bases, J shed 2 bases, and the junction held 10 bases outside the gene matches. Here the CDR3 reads CASSARTSGVPTDTQYF. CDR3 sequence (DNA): TGCGCCAGCAGCGCGCGGACTAGCGGAGTCCCCACAGATACGCAGTATTTT.

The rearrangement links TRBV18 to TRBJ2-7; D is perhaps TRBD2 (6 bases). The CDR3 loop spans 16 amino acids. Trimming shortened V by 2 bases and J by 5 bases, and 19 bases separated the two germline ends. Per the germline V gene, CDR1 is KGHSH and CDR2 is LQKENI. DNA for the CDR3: TGTGCCAGCTCACCAAGTGTGGTCAGGAGGGTCCACGAGCAGTACTTC. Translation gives CASSPSVVRRVHEQYF. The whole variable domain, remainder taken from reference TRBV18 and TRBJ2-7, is NAGVMQNPRHLVRRRGQEARLRCSPMKGHSHVYWYRQLPEEGLKFMVYLQKENIIDESGMPKERFSAEFPKEGPSILRIQQVVRGDSAAYFCASSPSVVRRVHEQYFGPGTRLTVT.

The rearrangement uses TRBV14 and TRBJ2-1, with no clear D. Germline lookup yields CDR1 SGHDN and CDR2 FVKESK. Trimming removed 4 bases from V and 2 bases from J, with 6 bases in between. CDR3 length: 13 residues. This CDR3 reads CASSPSAYNEQFF. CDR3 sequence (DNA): TGTGCCAGCAGCCCTTCCGCCTACAATGAGCAGTTCTTC.

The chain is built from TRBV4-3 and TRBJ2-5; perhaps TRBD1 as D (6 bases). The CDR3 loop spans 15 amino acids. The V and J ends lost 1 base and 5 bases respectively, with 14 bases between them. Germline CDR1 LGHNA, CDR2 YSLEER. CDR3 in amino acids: CASSQGGVGAETQYF. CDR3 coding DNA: TGCGCCAGCAGCCAAGGAGGAGTGGGGGCGGAGACCCAGTACTTC.

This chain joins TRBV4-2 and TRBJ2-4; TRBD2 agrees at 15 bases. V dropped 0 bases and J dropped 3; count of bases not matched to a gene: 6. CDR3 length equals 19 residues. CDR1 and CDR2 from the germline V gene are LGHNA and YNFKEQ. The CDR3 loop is CASSQEGLAGGGGKNIQYF. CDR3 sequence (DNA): TGTGCCAGCAGCCAAGAAGGACTAGCGGGAGGGGGCGGCAAAAACATTCAGTACTTC.

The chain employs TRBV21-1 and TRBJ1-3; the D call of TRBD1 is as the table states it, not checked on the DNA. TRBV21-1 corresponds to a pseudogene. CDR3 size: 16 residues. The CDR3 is CASSTPQGSSGNTIYF. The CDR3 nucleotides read TGTGCCAGCAGCACACCACAGGGGAGCTCTGGAAACACCATATATTTT.

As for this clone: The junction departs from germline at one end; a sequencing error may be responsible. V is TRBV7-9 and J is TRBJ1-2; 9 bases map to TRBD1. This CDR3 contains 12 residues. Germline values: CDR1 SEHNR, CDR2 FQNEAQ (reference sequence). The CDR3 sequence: CSSSLETGGSTF. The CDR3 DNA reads TGTTCCAGCAGCTTGGAGACAGGGGGTTCCACCTTC.

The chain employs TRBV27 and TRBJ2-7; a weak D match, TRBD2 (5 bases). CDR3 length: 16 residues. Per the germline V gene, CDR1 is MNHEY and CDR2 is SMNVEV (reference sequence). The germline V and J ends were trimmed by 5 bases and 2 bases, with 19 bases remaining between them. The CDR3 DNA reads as TGTGCCAGCAGTCCAAACTACGGGTTAGCGACCTACGAGCAGTACTTC. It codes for CASSPNYGLATYEQYF.

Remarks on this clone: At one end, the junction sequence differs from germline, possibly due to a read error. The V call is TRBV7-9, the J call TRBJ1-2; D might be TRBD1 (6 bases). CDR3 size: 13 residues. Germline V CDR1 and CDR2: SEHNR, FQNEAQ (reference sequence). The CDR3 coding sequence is TGTTCCAGCAGCTTACAGGGTCCGAATGGCTACACCTTC. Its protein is CSSSLQGPNGYTF.

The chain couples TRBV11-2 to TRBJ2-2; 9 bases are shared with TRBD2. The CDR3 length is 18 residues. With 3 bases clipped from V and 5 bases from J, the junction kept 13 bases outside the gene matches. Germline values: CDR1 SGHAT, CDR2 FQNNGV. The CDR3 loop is CASSFEGLAGRVTGELFF. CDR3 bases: TGTGCCAGCAGCTTTGAAGGCCTAGCGGGACGGGTAACCGGGGAGCTGTTTTTT.

The CDR3 DNA reads TGTGCCAGTAGTATACAAGCTAGTCGACCCCACGAGCAGTACTTC. Amino acid sequence: CASSIQASRPHEQYF. The chain employs TRBV19 and TRBJ2-7; D not certain. The CDR3 has 15 residues. Trimming removed 2 bases at V and 5 bases at J, with 16 bases between. Germline assignment: CDR1 LNHDA and CDR2 SQIVND (reference sequence).

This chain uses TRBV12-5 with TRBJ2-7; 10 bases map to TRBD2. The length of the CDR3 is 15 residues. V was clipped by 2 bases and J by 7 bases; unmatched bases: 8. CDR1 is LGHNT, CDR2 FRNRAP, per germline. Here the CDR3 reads CASGLWLAGVPEQYF. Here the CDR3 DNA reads TGTGCTAGTGGTTTGTGGCTAGCGGGAGTACCTGAGCAGTACTTC.